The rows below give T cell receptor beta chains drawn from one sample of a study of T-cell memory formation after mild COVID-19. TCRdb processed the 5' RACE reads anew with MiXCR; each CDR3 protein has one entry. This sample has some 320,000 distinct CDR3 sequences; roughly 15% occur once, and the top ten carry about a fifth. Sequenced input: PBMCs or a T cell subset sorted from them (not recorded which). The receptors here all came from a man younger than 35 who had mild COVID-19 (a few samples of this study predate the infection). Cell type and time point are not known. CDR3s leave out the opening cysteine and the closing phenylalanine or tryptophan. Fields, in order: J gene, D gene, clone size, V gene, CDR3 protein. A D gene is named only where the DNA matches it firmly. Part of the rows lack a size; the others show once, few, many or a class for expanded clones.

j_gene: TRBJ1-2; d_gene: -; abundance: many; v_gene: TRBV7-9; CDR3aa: ASSRNRGYT
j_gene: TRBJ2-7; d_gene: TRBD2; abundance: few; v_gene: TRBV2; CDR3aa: ASSEWEGYGYEQY
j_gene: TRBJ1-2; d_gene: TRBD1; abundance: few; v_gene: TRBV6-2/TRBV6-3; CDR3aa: ASRPTGNRYGYT
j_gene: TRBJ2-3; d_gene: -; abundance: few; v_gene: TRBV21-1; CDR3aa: ASSKAQEVRSSTDTQY
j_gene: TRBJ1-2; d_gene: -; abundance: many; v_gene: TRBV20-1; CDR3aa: SAREGNYGYT
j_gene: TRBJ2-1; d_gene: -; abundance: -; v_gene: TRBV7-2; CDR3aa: ASSLTWDIAYSDEQF
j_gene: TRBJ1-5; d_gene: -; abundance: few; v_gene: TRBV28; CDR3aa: ASSIPGTGQPQH
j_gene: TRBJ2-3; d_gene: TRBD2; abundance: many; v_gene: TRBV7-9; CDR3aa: ASSLTSGAPDTQY
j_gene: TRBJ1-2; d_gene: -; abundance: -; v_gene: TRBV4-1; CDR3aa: ASSQVGVDYGYT
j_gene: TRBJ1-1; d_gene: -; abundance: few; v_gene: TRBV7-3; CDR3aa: ASSLYGGFTEAF
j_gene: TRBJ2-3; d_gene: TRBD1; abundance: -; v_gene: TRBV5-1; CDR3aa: ASSDRDRDLTDTQY
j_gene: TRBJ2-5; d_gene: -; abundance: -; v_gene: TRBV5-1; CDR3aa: ASSFGARGETQY
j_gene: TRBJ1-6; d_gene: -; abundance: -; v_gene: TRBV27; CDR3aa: ASSEGSRYNSPLH
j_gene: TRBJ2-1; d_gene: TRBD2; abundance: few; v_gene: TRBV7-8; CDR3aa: ASSQRLAGEGTTQEF
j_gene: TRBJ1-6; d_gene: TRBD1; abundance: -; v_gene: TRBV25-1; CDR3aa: ASNGTGTYNSPLH
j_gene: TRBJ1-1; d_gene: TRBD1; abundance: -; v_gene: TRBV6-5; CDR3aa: ASSRGHGSTEAF
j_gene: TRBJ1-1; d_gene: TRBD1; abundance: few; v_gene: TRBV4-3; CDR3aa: ASSQEFGGGPNTEAF
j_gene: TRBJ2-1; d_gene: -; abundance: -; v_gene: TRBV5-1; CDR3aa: ASSPMHPYNEQF
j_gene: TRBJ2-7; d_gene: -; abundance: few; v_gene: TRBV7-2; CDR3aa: ASSQAGTRQY
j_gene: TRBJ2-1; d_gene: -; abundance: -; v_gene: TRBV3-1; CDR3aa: ASSQAVPVNEQF
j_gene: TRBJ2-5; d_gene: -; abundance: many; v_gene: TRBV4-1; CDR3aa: ASSRGWGDQETQY
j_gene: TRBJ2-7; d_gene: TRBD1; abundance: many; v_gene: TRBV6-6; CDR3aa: ASSLDRESPYEQY
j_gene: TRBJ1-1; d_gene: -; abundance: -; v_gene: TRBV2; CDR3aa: ASSERGGNTEAF